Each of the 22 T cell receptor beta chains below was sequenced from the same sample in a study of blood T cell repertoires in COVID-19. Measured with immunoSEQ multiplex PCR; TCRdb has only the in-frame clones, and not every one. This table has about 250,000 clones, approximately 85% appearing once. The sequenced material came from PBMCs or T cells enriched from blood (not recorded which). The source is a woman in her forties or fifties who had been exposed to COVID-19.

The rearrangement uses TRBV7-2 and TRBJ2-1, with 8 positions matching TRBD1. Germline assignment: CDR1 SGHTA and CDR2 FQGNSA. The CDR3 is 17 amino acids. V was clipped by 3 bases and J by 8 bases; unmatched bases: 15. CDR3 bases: TGTGCCAGCAGCTTCTCAGGGGGCCGCCCAGGTCGGGATGAGCAGTTCTTC. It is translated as CASSFSGGRPGRDEQFF.

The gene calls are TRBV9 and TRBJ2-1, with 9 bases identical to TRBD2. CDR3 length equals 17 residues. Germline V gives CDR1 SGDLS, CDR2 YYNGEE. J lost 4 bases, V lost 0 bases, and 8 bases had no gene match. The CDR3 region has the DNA TGTGCCAGCAGCGTAGGAATAGCGGGGGCCTATTACAATGAGCAGTTCTTC. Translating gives CASSVGIAGAYYNEQFF. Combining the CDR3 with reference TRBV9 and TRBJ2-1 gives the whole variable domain DSGVTQTPKHLITATGQRVTLRCSPRSGDLSVYWYQQSLDQGLQFLIQYYNGEERAKGNILERFSAQQFPDLHSELNLSSLELGDSALYFCASSVGIAGAYYNEQFFGPGTRLTVL.

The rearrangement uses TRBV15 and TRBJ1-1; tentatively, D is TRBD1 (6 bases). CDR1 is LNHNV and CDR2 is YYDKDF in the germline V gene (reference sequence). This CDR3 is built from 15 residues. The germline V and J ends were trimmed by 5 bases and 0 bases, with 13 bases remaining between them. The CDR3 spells CATSPNRALNTEAFF. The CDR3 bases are TGTGCCACCAGCCCGAACAGGGCGCTGAACACTGAAGCTTTCTTT.

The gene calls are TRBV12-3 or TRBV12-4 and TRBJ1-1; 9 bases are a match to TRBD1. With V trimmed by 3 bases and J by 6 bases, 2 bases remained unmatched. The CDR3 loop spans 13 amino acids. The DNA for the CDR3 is TGTGCCAGCAGTTTCCGGGACAGGGCTGAAGCTTTCTTT. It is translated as CASSFRDRAEAFF.

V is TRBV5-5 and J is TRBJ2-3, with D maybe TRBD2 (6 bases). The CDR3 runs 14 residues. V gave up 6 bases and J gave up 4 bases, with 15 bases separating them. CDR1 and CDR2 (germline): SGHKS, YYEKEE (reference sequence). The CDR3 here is CASTSLRESDTQYF. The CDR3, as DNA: TGTGCCAGCACCTCCCTCCGGGAGTCAGATACGCAGTATTTT.

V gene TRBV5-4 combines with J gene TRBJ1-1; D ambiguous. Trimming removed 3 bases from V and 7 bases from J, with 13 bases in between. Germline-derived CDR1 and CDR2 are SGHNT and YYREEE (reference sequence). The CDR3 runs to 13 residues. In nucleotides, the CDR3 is TGTGCCAGCAGCTCTACAGTGATGGGTGAAGCTTTCTTT. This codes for CASSSTVMGEAFF.

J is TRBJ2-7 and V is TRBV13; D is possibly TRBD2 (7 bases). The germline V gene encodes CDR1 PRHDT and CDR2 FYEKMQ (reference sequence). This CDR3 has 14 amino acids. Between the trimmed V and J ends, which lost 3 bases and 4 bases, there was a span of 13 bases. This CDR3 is CASSLGGGPYEQYF. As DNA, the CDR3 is TGTGCCAGCAGCTTGGGCGGGGGCCCTTACGAGCAGTACTTC.

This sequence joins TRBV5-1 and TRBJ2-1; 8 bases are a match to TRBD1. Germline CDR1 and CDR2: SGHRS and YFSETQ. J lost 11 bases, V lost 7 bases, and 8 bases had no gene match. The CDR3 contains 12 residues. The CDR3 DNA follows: TGCGCCAGCCGCGATTCAGGGGGCCAGCAGTTCTTC. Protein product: CASRDSGGQQFF.

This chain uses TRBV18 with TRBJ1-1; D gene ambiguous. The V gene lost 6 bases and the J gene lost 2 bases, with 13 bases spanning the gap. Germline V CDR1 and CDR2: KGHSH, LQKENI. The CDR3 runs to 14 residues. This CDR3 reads CASSLRGQNTEAFF. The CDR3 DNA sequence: TGTGCCAGCTCGCTGAGAGGCCAAAACACTGAAGCTTTCTTT.

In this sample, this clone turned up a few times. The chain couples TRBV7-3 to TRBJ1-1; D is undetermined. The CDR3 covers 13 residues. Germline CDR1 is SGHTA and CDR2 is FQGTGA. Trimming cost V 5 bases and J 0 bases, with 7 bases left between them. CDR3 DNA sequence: TGTGCCAGCAGCGCAGAACTGAACACTGAAGCTTTCTTT. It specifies CASSAELNTEAFF.

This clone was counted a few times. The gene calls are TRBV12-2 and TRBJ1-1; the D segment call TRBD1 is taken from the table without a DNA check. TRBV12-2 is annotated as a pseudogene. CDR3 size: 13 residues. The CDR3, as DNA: TGTGCAAGTCGCGACACAATAAACACTGAAGCTTTCTTT. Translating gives CASRDTINTEAFF.

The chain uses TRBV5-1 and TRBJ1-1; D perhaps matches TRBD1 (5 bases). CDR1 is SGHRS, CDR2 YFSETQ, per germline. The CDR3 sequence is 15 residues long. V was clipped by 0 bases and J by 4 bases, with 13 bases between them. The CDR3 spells CASSLDGGFGTEAFF. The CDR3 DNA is TGCGCCAGCAGCTTGGACGGGGGTTTTGGCACTGAAGCTTTCTTT.

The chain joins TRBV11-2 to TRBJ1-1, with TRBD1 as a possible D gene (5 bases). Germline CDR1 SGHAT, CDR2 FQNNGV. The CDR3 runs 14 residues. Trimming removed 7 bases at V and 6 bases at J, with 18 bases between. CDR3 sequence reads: CASNLDSSIPEAFF. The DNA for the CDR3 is TGTGCCAGCAACCTTGACAGTAGTATCCCTGAAGCTTTCTTT.

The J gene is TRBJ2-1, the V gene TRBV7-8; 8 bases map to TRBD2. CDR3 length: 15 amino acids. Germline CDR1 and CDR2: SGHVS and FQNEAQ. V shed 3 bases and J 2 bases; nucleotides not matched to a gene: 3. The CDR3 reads CASSFWTSPYNEQFF. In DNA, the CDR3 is TGTGCCAGCAGCTTTTGGACTAGCCCCTACAATGAGCAGTTCTTC.

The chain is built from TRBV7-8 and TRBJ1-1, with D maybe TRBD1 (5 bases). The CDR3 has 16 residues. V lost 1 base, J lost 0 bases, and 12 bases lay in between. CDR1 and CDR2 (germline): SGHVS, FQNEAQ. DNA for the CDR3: TGTGCCAGCAGCTTAGGATTTTGGACACTGAACACTGAAGCTTTCTTT. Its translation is CASSLGFWTLNTEAFF.

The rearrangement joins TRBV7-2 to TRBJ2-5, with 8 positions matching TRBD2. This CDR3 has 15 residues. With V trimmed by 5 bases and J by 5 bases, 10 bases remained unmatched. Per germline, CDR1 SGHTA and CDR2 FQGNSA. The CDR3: CASSAMAGGQETQYF. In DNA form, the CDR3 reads TGTGCCAGCAGCGCCATGGCGGGGGGCCAGGAGACCCAGTACTTC.

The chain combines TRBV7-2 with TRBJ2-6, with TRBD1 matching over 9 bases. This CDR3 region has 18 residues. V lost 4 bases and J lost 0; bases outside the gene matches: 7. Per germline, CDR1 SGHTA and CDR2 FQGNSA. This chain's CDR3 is CASSYVTGGVSGANVLTF. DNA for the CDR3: TGTGCCAGCAGCTACGTGACAGGGGGGGTCTCTGGGGCCAACGTCCTGACTTTC.

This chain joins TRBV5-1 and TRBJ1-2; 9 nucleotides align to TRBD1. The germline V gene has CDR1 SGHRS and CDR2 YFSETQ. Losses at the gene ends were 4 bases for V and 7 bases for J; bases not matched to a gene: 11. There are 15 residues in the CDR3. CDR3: CASSPGGQGTGGYTF. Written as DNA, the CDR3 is TGCGCCAGCAGCCCGGGGGGACAGGGCACTGGTGGCTACACCTTC. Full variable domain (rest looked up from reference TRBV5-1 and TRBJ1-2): KAGVTQTPRYLIKTRGQQVTLSCSPISGHRSVSWYQQTPGQGLQFLFEYFSETQRNKGNFPGRFSGRQFSNSRSEMNVSTLELGDSALYLCASSPGGQGTGGYTFGSGTRLTVV.

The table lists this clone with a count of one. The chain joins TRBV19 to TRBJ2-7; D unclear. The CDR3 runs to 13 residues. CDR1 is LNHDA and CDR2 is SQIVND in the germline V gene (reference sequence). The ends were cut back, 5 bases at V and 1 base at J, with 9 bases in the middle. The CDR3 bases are TGTGCCAGTAGTGCGGCCCGATCCTACGAGCAGTACTTC. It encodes CASSAARSYEQYF. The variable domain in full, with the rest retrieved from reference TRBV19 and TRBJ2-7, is DGGITQSPKYLFRKEGQNVTLSCEQNLNHDAMYWYRQDPGQGLRLIYYSQIVNDFQKGDIAEGYSVSREKKESFPLTVTSAQKNPTAFYLCASSAARSYEQYFGPGTRLTVT.

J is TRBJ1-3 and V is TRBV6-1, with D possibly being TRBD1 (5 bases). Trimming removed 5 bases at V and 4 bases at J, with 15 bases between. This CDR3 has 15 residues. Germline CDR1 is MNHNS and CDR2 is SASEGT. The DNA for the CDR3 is TGTGCCAGCAGTTCTAAGGGGCGCGGAGGAAACACCATATATTTT. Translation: CASSSKGRGGNTIYF.

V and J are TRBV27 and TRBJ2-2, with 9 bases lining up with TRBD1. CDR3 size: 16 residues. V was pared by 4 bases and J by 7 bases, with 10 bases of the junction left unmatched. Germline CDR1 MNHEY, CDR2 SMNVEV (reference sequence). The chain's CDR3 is CASSSAGTGLYGELFF. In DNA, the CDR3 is TGTGCCAGCAGTTCCGCCGGGACAGGGTTGTACGGGGAGCTGTTTTTT.

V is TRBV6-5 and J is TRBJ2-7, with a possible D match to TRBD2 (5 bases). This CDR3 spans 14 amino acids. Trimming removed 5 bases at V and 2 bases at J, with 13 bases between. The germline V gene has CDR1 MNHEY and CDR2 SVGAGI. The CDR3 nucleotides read TGTGCCAGCAGTCCCAGGACTGCAGCCTACGAGCAGTACTTC. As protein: CASSPRTAAYEQYF.